This note documents a single TCR beta chain sequence. Its antigen is currently unknown. PCR employed 60 Vbeta and 13 Jbeta primers. The repertoire was sequenced with immunoSEQ multiplex PCR; TCRdb's copy has only in-frame clones and lacks some. The repertoire consists of about 200,000 clones, with more than 75% occurring once and the leading ten covering 13% to 15%. These data belong to a study of cytomegalovirus exposure and HLA in healthy donors. Looking at the study overall: The study's early data release held some 85 million unique TCRs from HLA-typed donors.

Study-level results: Later on, analysis showed that most CMV-associated TCR beta chains appeared to be HLA-restricted.

The sequencing input was PBMCs. This sequence was found in a woman aged 30 to 39 in good health and CMV-seropositive.

This CDR3 reads CARGTGGQETQYF. The CDR3 DNA follows: TGTGCCAGGGGGACAGGGGGCCAAGAGACCCAGTACTTC. The J gene is TRBJ2-5, the V gene TRBV21-1; the tabulated D call, TRBD1, remains unverified against the DNA. TRBV21-1 is a pseudogene segment. This CDR3 has 13 amino acids.